The 16 T cell receptor beta chains listed next were all sequenced from one sample in a study of early stage breast cancer tumors. TCRdb's copy holds only in-frame clones and misses some; the assay was immunoSEQ multiplex PCR. The repertoire consists of 25,000 to 30,000 clones, with about four fifths occurring once and the leading ten covering over 8.5%. The sequenced sample was blood. The receptors shown here come from a person in their fifties with breast cancer.

The V gene is TRBV2, the J gene TRBJ2-3; TRBD1 aligns across 7 bases. Germline loops: CDR1 SNHLY, CDR2 FYNNEI. This CDR3 has 14 amino acids. V shed 9 bases and J 0 bases; nucleotides not matched to a gene: 6. CDR3 sequence (DNA): TGTGCCAGTGAACGGGACAGAAGCACAGATACGCAGTATTTT. It codes for CASERDRSTDTQYF.

V usage is TRBV29-1 and J usage is TRBJ1-3; 7 nucleotides line up with TRBD1. The J segment lost 1 base and the V segment lost 6 bases, leaving 3 bases of the junction unmatched. The CDR3 sequence is 13 residues long. CDR1 SQVTM and CDR2 ANQGSEA come from the germline V gene. The CDR3 loop is CSVLQGSGNTIYF. The CDR3 region has the DNA TGCAGCGTACTACAGGGGTCTGGAAACACCATATATTTT.

The chain joins TRBV5-1 to TRBJ2-7; D is possibly TRBD1 (6 bases). The CDR3 sequence is 14 residues long. CDR1 is SGHRS and CDR2 is YFSETQ in the germline V gene. Trimming cost V 4 bases and J 4 bases, with 15 bases left between them. CDR3 nucleotides: TGCGCCAGCAGCGACTCAGGGGCCCATTACGAGCAGTACTTC. Translation gives CASSDSGAHYEQYF.

This clone was counted only a few times. The chain joins TRBV5-6 to TRBJ2-2; 7 nucleotides line up with TRBD1. V lost 4 bases, J lost 4 bases, and 4 bases stayed unmatched. This CDR3 has 14 residues. From germline, CDR1 is SGHDT and CDR2 YYEEEE. The CDR3 protein is CASSLGQFTGELFF. Written as DNA, the CDR3 is TGTGCCAGCAGCCTGGGACAGTTCACCGGGGAGCTGTTTTTT.

This clone was seen once. J is TRBJ1-4 and V is TRBV6-1, with D uncertain. There are 14 residues in the CDR3. Germline assignment: CDR1 MNHNS and CDR2 SASEGT. Between the trimmed V and J ends, which lost 3 bases and 1 base, there was a span of 6 bases. CDR3 nucleotides: TGTGCCAGCAGTGACTACCAAACTAATGAAAAACTGTTTTTT. Its protein product is CASSDYQTNEKLFF.

This chain connects TRBV29-1 to TRBJ1-1, with a possible D match to TRBD1 (6 bases). Trimming stripped 4 bases from V and 6 bases from J, with 12 bases between. CDR1 and CDR2 (germline): SQVTM, ANQGSEA. The CDR3 is 12 residues long. This CDR3 reads CSVAGGDPEAFF. CDR3 coding DNA: TGCAGCGTTGCTGGGGGCGACCCTGAAGCTTTCTTT.

The chain recombines TRBV4-1 with TRBJ2-7; D may match TRBD1 or TRBD2 (5 bases each). Trimming took 3 bases from V and 3 from J, leaving 21 bases between them. Germline V gene lookup returns CDR1 MGHRA and CDR2 YSYEKL. This CDR3 contains 17 residues. The CDR3 DNA sequence: TGCGCCAGCAGCCAGGATTCTTCCGGGACGGCCATCTACGAGCAGTACTTC. Its protein is CASSQDSSGTAIYEQYF.

This sequence joins TRBV13 and TRBJ2-1; D may match TRBD1 or TRBD2 (6 bases each). The CDR3 runs to 14 residues. The germline gives CDR1 PRHDT, CDR2 FYEKMQ (reference sequence). The V and J ends lost 5 bases and 9 bases respectively, with 17 bases between them. The CDR3 is CASSLPTEGGEQFF. In nucleotides, the CDR3 is TGTGCCAGCAGCCTACCAACCGAGGGGGGTGAGCAGTTCTTC.

The CDR3 sequence: CASSFRDRGQNTIYF. The CDR3 DNA reads as TGTGCCAGCAGCTTCCGGGACAGGGGGCAGAACACCATATATTTT. This chain connects TRBV5-4 to TRBJ1-3; the match to TRBD1 covers 12 bases. Trimming at V came to 2 bases and at J to 7 bases, leaving 4 bases not matched to a gene. This CDR3 contains 15 residues. Germline assignment: CDR1 SGHNT and CDR2 YYREEE (reference sequence).

The rearrangement joins TRBV7-8 to TRBJ2-7, with a weak D call TRBD2 (6 bases). Germline V gene lookup returns CDR1 SGHVS and CDR2 FQNEAQ. This CDR3 is built from 16 residues. V was clipped by 4 bases and J by 4 bases, with 20 bases between them. This CDR3 reads CASSWGRGSGSYEQYF. DNA of the CDR3: TGTGCCAGCAGCTGGGGCCGGGGGAGTGGGAGTTACGAGCAGTACTTC.

CDR3 sequence: CASSFGGGPTGELFF. The DNA of the CDR3 is TGTGCCAGCAGCTTCGGCGGGGGGCCGACCGGGGAGCTGTTTTTT. This chain connects TRBV11-2 to TRBJ2-2; 8 nucleotides line up with TRBD2. V shed 3 bases and J 5 bases; nucleotides not matched to a gene: 5. Per germline, CDR1 SGHAT and CDR2 FQNNGV. The CDR3 loop spans 15 amino acids.

V is TRBV9 and J is TRBJ1-4; the match to TRBD1 covers 7 bases. The CDR3 is 13 amino acids. V shed 4 bases and J 17 bases; nucleotides not matched to a gene: 14. The V gene's germline CDR1 is SGDLS and CDR2 YYNGEE. The CDR3 reads CASSPSGWGQPFF. CDR3 nucleotide sequence: TGTGCCAGCAGCCCTTCTGGATGGGGACAGCCATTTTTT.

The table lists this clone with a few counts. V gene TRBV5-6 combines with J gene TRBJ2-7; TRBD1 agrees at 9 bases. Germline values: CDR1 SGHDT, CDR2 YYEEEE. With 4 bases clipped from V and 5 bases from J, the junction kept 7 bases outside the gene matches. This CDR3 comprises 14 residues. The CDR3 coding sequence is TGTGCCAGCAGCCAAAGACAGGGGGTCAACGAGCAGTACTTC. Amino acid sequence: CASSQRQGVNEQYF.

This chain links TRBV23-1 with TRBJ2-3; 13 bases map to TRBD2. TRBV23-1 is recorded as an ORF, its role being uncertain. This CDR3 comprises 17 residues. The junction had 8 bases not matched to a gene; V was cut back by 7 bases and J by 1 base. This CDR3 reads CASIPTSGGWCTDTQYF. The CDR3 coding sequence is TGCGCCAGCATACCGACTAGCGGGGGGTGGTGCACAGATACGCAGTATTTT.

The chain is built from TRBV9 and TRBJ2-3, with D maybe TRBD1 (5 bases). Germline-derived CDR1 and CDR2 are SGDLS and YYNGEE. The V gene lost 0 bases and the J gene lost 9 bases, with 8 bases spanning the gap. This CDR3 comprises 12 residues. The CDR3 loop reads CASSVAAGTQYF. The CDR3 DNA reads TGTGCCAGCAGCGTAGCTGCAGGGACGCAGTATTTT. Supplemented by reference TRBV9 and TRBJ2-3, the full variable domain reads DSGVTQTPKHLITATGQRVTLRCSPRSGDLSVYWYQQSLDQGLQFLIQYYNGEERAKGNILERFSAQQFPDLHSELNLSSLELGDSALYFCASSVAAGTQYFGPGTRLTVL.

The genes are TRBV15 and TRBJ1-6, with TRBD1 matching 10 bases. Trimming removed 2 bases from V and 8 bases from J; junction bases left unmatched: 6. Germline CDR1 LNHNV, CDR2 YYDKDF (reference sequence). The CDR3 extends over 16 amino acids. For the CDR3, the DNA is TGTGCCACCAGCAGACCCCGGACAGGGGGATATTCACCCCTCCACTTT. This encodes CATSRPRTGGYSPLHF.